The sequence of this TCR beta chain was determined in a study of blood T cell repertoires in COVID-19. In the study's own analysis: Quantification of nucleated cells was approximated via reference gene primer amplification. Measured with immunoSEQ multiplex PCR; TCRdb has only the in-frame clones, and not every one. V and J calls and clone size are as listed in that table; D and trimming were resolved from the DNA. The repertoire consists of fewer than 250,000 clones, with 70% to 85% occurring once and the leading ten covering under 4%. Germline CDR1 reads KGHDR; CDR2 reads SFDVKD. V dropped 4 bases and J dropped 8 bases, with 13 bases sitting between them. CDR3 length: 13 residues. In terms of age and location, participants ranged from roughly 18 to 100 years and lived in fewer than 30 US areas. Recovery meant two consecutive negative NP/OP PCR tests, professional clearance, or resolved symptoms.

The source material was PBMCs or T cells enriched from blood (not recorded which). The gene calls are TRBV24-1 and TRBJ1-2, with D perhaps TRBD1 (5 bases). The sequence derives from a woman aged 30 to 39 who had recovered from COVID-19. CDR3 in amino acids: CATSELSGGGYTF. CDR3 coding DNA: TGTGCCACCAGTGAACTTTCTGGGGGGGGCTACACCTTC.